The 2 T cell receptor beta chains presented below share a single source sample, sequenced in a study of OX40 agonist ivuxolimab in advanced cancers. Assay used: immunoSEQ multiplex PCR; TCRdb lists only in-frame clones, some missing. The sample yields around 67,000 clones, about 80% seen once. The sample consisted of CD4+ or CD8+ T cells sorted from blood, taken in a trial of the OX40 agonist ivuxolimab. The receptors come from an adult with an advanced solid tumor such as melanoma, head and neck, liver or kidney cancer.

The J gene is TRBJ1-2, the V gene TRBV6-5; 7 positions agree with TRBD1. This CDR3 has 15 residues. Germline assignment: CDR1 MNHEY and CDR2 SVGAGI. V was pared by 9 bases and J by 2 bases, with 12 bases of the junction left unmatched. The CDR3 loop is CASQTGLMNNYGYTF. The CDR3 coding sequence is TGTGCCAGTCAGACAGGGCTAATGAACAACTATGGCTACACCTTC.

This clone was detected once. This chain links TRBV6-5 with TRBJ1-1, with 8 positions matching TRBD1. The CDR3 sequence is 14 residues long. V trimming: 8 bases; J trimming: 4 bases; junction bases outside the gene matches: 9. Germline values: CDR1 MNHEY, CDR2 SVGAGI. CDR3 bases: TGTGCCAGCGGCTTTCCGACAGGGGTCACTGAAGCTTTCTTT. The encoded protein is CASGFPTGVTEAFF.